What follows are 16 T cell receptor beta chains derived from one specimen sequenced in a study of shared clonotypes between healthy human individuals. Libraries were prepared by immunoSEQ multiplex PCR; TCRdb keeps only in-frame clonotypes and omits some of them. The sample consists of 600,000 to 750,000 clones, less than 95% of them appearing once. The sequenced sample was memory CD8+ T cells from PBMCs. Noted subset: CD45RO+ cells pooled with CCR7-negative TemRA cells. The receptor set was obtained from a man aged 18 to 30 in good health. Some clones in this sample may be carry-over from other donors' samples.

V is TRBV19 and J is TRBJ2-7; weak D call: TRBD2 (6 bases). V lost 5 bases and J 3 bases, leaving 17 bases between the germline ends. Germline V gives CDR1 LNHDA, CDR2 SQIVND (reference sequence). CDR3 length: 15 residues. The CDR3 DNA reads TGTGCCAGTAGTCCGACCGGGACTCCTTTCTACGAGCAGTACTTC. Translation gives CASSPTGTPFYEQYF.

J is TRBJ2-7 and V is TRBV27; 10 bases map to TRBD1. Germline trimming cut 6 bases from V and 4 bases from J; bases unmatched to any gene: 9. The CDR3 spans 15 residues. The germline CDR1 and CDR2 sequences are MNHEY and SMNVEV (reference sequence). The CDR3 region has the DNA TGTGCCAGCAGCTACGACAGGGGGCAGTGGTACGAGCAGTACTTC. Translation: CASSYDRGQWYEQYF.

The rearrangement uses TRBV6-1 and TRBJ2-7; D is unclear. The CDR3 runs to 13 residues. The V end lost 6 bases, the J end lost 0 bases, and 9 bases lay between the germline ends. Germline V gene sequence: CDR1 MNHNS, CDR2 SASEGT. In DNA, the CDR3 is TGTGCCAGCAGATCTTCCGTCTCCTACGAGCAGTACTTC. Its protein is CASRSSVSYEQYF.

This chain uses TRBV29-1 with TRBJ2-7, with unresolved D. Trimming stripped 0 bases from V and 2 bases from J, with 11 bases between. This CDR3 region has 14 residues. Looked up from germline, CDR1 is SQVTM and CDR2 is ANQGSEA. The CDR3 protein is CSVEDDFRPYEQYF. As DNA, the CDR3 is TGCAGCGTTGAAGATGATTTTCGGCCCTACGAGCAGTACTTC.

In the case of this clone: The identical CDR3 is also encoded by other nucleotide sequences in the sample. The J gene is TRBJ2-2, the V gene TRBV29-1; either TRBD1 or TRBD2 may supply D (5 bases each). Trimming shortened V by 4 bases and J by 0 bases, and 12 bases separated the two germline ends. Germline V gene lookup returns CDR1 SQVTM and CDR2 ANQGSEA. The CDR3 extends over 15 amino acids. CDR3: CSVVRDGANTGELFF. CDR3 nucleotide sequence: TGCAGCGTTGTTAGGGACGGGGCGAACACCGGGGAGCTGTTTTTT.

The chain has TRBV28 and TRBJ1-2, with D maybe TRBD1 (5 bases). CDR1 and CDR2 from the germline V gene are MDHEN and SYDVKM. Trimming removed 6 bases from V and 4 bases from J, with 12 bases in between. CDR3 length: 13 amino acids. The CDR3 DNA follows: TGTGCCAGCAGAACCGGGGGACCCTATGGCTACACCTTC. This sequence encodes CASRTGGPYGYTF.

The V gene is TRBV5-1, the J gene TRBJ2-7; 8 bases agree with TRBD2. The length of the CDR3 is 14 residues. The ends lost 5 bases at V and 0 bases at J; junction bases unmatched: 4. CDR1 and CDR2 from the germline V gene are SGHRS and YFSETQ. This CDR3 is CASRIRGGSYEQYF. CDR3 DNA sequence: TGCGCCAGCAGGATCCGGGGGGGCTCCTACGAGCAGTACTTC.

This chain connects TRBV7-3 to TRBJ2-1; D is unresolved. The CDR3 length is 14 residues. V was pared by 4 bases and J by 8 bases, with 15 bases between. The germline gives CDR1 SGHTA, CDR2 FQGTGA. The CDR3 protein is CASSSPSTADEQFF. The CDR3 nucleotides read TGTGCCAGCAGCTCTCCCAGTACGGCGGATGAGCAGTTCTTC.

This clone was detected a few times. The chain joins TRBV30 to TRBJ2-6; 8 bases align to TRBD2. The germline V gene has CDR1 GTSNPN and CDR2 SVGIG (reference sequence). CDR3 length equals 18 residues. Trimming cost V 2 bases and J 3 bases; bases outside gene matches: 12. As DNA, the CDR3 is TGTGCCTGGAGTCCTGTCGGGACTAGGGTGGGTGGGGCCAACGTCCTGACTTTC. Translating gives CAWSPVGTRVGGANVLTF. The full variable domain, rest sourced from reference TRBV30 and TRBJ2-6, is SQTIHQWPATLVQPVGSPLSLECTVEGTSNPNLYWYRQAAGRGLQLLFYSVGIGQISSEVPQNLSASRPQDRQFILSSKKLLLSDSGFYLCAWSPVGTRVGGANVLTFGAGSRLTVL.

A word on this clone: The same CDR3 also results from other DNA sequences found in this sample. CDR3 bases: TGTGCCAGCAGCACAGACAGGGGCTACGAGCAGTACTTC. Its translation: CASSTDRGYEQYF. The J gene is TRBJ2-7, the V gene TRBV27; 8 nucleotides match TRBD1. With V trimmed by 6 bases and J by 3 bases, 4 bases remained unmatched. CDR1 and CDR2 (germline): MNHEY, SMNVEV (reference sequence). CDR3 length: 13 amino acids.

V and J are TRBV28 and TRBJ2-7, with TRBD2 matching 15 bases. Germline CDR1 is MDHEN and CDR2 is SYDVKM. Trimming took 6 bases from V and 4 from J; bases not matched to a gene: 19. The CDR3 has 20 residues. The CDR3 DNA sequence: TGTGCCAGCAGCCGTCGAGGGGGGACTAGCGGGAGGTTTTTTTGGTACGAGCAGTACTTC. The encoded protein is CASSRRGGTSGRFFWYEQYF. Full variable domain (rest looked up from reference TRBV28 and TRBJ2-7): DVKVTQSSRYLVKRTGEKVFLECVQDMDHENMFWYRQDPGLGLRLIYFSYDVKMKEKGDIPEGYSVSREKKERFSLILESASTNQTSMYLCASSRRGGTSGRFFWYEQYFGPGTRLTVT.

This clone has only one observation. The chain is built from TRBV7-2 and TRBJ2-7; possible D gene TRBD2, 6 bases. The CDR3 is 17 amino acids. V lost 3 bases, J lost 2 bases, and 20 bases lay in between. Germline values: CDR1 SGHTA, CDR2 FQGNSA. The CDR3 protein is CASSFPRGGTLTYEQYF. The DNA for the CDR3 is TGTGCCAGCAGCTTCCCGCGGGGCGGAACCTTAACCTACGAGCAGTACTTC.

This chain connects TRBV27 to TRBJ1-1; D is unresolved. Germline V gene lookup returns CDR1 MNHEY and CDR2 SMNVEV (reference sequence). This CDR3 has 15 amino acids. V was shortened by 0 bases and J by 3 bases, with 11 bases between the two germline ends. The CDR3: CASSLSKRADTEAFF. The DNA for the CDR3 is TGTGCCAGCAGTTTATCGAAGCGGGCGGACACTGAAGCTTTCTTT.

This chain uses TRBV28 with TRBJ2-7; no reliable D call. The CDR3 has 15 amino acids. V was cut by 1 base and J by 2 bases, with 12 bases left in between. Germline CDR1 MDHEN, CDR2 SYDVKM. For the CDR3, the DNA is TGTGCCAGCAGTTTATTACCGGCGGAACCCTACGAGCAGTACTTC. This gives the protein CASSLLPAEPYEQYF. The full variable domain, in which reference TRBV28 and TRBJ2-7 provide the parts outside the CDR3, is DVKVTQSSRYLVKRTGEKVFLECVQDMDHENMFWYRQDPGLGLRLIYFSYDVKMKEKGDIPEGYSVSREKKERFSLILESASTNQTSMYLCASSLLPAEPYEQYFGPGTRLTVT.

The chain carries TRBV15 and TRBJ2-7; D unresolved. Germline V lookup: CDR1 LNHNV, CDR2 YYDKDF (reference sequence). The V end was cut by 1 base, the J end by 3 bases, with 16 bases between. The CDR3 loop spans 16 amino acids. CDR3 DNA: TGTGCCACCAGCAGAGTTGTGGTTAGGAGTTTCTACGAGCAGTACTTC. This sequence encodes CATSRVVVRSFYEQYF.

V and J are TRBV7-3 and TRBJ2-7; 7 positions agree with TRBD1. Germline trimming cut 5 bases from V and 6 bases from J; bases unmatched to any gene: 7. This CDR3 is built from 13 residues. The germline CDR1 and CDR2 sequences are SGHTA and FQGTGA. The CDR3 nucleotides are TGTGCCAGCAGCGGGGGACAGTTCTCCGAGCAGTACTTC. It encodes CASSGGQFSEQYF.